These 4 T cell receptor beta chains originate from one sample sequenced in a study of T-cell memory formation after mild COVID-19 (dated by TCRdb to 2020 to 2023). Libraries came from 5' RACE. The sequencer listed for this sample is Illumina NovaSeq 6000. TCRdb passed the public sequencing reads through fastp at Q25 and MiXCR, retaining productive beta sequences. Each record represents a unique CDR3 protein, reported with the most common genes and DNA among its rows. The sample table shows 470,000 or so distinct CDR3 sequences, and 20% are seen once. The ten biggest clones cover 7.5% to 10% of the sample. Sequencing was performed on PBMCs or a T cell subset sorted from them (not recorded which). The receptor source for this set is an adult woman who had mild COVID-19 (a few samples of this study predate the infection). The sample titles of this study are shuffled in the database, so cell type and time point are left out; the donor was told from shared clones.

The chain has TRBV3-1 and TRBJ1-1; 9 nucleotides match TRBD1. With 2 bases clipped from V and 5 bases from J, the junction kept 9 bases outside the gene matches. The CDR3 runs 16 residues. Germline lookup yields CDR1 LGHDT and CDR2 YNNKEL (reference sequence). The CDR3 bases are TGTGCCAGCAGCCAACGGCAGACAGGGGGAAGGACTGAAGCTTTCTTT. Residues: CASSQRQTGGRTEAFF.

The chain links TRBV12-3 or TRBV12-4 to TRBJ2-7; either TRBD1 or TRBD2 may fit D (5 bases each). Trimming removed 2 bases at V and 7 bases at J, with 24 bases between. The CDR3 extends over 17 amino acids. The CDR3 nucleotides read TGTGCCAGCAGTTTACGGTCCATCGGGACCCGCTCAGGAGAGCAGTACTTC. Its translation: CASSLRSIGTRSGEQYF.

V is TRBV5-1 and J is TRBJ1-2; D gene unclear. V lost 0 bases and J lost 1, with 7 bases in between. Germline assignment: CDR1 SGHRS and CDR2 YFSETQ. The CDR3 is made up of 14 amino acids. The CDR3: CASSLDASNYGYTF. The CDR3 nucleotides read TGCGCCAGCAGCTTGGACGCCAGTAACTATGGCTACACCTTC.

J is TRBJ2-5 and V is TRBV4-2, with 7 bases matching TRBD2. The length of the CDR3 is 18 residues. Per germline, CDR1 LGHNA and CDR2 YNFKEQ. V lost 0 bases to trimming and J lost 5 bases; unmatched junction nucleotides: 15. Written as DNA, the CDR3 is TGTGCCAGCAGCCAAGATCGAACCCCGGGGAGGGGAGGGGAGACCCAGTACTTC. Translating gives CASSQDRTPGRGGETQYF.